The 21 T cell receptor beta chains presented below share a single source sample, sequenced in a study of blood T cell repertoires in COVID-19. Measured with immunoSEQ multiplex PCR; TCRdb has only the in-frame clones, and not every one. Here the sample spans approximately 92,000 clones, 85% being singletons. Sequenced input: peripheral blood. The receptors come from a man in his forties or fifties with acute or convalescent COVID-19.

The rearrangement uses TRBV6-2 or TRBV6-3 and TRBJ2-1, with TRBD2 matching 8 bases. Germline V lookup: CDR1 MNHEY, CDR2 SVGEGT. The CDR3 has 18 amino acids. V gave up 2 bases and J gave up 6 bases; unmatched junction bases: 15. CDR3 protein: CASSYRGISGAVGNEQFF. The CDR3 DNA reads TGTGCCAGCAGTTACCGGGGAATTAGCGGGGCCGTCGGCAATGAGCAGTTCTTC.

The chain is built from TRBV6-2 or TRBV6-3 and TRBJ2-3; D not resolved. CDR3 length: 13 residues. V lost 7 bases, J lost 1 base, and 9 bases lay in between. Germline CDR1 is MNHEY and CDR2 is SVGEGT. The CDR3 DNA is TGTGCCAGCACCCCTGTAGGCACAGATACGCAGTATTTT. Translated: CASTPVGTDTQYF.

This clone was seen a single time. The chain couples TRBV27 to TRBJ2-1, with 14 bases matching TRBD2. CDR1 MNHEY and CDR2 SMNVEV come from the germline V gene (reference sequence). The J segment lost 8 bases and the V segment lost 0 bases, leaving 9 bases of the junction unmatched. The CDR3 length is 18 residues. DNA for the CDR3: TGTGCCAGCAGTTTATCGGACCTGGGACTAGCGGGGGTGGATGAGCAGTTCTTC. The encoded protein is CASSLSDLGLAGVDEQFF.

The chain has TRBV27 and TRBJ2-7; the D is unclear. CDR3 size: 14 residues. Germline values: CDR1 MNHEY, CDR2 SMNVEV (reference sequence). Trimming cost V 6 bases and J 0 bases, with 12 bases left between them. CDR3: CASSETGFSYEQYF. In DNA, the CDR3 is TGTGCCAGCAGCGAGACCGGGTTCTCCTACGAGCAGTACTTC.

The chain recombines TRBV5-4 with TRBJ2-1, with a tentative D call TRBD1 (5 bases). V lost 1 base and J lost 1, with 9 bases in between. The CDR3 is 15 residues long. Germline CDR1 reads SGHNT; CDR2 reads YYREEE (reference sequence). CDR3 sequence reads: CASSLRQSSYNEQFF. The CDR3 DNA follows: TGTGCCAGCAGCTTGAGACAGTCTTCCTACAATGAGCAGTTCTTC.

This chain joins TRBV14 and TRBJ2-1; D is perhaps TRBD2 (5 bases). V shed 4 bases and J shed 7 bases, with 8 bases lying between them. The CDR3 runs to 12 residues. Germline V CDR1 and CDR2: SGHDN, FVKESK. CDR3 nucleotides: TGTGCCAGCAGCCTCCGGAGGAATGAGCAGTTCTTC. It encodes CASSLRRNEQFF.

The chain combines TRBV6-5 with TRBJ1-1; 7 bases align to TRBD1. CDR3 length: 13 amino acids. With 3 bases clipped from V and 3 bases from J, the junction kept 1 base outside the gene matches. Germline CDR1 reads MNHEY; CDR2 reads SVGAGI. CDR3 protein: CASSYTGDTEAFF. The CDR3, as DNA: TGTGCCAGCAGTTATACAGGGGACACTGAAGCTTTCTTT.

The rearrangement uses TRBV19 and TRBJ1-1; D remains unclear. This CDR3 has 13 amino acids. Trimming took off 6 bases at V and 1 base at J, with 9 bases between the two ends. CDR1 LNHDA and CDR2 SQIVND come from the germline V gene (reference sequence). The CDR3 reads CASRGRENTEAFF. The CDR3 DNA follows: TGTGCCAGTAGGGGCCGGGAGAACACTGAAGCTTTCTTT. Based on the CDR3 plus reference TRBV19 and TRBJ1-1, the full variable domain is DGGITQSPKYLFRKEGQNVTLSCEQNLNHDAMYWYRQDPGQGLRLIYYSQIVNDFQKGDIAEGYSVSREKKESFPLTVTSAQKNPTAFYLCASRGRENTEAFFGQGTRLTVV.

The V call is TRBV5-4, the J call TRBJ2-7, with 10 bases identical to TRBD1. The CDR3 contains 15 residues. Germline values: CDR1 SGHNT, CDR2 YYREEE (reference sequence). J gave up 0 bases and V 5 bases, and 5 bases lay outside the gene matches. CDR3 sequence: CASSRDRGASYEQYF. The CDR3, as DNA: TGTGCCAGCAGTAGGGACAGGGGTGCCTCCTACGAGCAGTACTTC.

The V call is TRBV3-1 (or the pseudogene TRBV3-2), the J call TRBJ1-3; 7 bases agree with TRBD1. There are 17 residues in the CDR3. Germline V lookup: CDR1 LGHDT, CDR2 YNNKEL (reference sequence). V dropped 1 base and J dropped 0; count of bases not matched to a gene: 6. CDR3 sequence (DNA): TGTGCCAGCAGCCAAGCGATGGGGACAGCCTCTGGAAACACCATATATTTT. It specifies CASSQAMGTASGNTIYF.

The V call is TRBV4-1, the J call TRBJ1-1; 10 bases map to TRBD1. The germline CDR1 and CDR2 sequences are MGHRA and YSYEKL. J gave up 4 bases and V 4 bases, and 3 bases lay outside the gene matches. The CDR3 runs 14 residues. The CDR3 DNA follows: TGCGCCAGCAGCCCACGGACAGGGGGCACTGAAGCTTTCTTT. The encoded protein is CASSPRTGGTEAFF.

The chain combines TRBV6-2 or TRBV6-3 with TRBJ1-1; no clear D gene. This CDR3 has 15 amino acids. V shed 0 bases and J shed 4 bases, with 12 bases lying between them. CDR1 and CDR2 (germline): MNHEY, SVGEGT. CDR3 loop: CASSYSIVSPTEAFF. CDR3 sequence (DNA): TGTGCCAGCAGTTACTCGATCGTCAGTCCCACTGAAGCTTTCTTT.

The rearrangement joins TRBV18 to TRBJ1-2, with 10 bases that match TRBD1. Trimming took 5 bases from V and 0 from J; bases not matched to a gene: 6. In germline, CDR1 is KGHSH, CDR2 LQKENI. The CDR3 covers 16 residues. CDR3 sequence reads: CASSLTGGEANYGYTF. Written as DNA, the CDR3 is TGTGCCAGCTCATTGACAGGGGGCGAGGCTAACTATGGCTACACCTTC.

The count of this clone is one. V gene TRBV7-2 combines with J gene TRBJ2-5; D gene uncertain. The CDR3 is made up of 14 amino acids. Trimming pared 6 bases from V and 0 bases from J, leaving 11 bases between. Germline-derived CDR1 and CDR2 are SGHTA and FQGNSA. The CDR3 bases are TGTGCCAGCAGAACCACAGATTACCAAGAGACCCAGTACTTC. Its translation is CASRTTDYQETQYF.

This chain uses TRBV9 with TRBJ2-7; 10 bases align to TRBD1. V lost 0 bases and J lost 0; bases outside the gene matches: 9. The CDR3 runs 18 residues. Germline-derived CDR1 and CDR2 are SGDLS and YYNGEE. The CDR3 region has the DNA TGTGCCAGCAGCGTAGGTCAGGGACAGGGGTCACTCTCCTACGAGCAGTACTTC. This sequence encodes CASSVGQGQGSLSYEQYF.

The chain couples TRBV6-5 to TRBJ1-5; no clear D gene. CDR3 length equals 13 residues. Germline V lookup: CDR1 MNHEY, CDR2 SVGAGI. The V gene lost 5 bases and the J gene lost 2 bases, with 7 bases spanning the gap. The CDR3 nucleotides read TGTGCCAGCAGTACTCAGGGCAATCAGCCCCAGCATTTT. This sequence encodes CASSTQGNQPQHF.

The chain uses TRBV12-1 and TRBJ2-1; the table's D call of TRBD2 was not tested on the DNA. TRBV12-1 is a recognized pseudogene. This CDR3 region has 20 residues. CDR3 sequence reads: CASSFSCGTSGSPIYNEQFF. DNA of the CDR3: TGTGCCAGCAGCTTTAGTTGTGGGACTAGCGGGAGTCCTATTTACAATGAGCAGTTCTTC.

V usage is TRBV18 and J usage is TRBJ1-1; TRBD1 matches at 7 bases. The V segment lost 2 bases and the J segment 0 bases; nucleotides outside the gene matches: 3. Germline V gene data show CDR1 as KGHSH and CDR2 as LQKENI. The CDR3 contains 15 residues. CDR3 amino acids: CASSPEGQMNTEAFF. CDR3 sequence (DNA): TGTGCCAGCTCACCAGAGGGACAGATGAACACTGAAGCTTTCTTT.

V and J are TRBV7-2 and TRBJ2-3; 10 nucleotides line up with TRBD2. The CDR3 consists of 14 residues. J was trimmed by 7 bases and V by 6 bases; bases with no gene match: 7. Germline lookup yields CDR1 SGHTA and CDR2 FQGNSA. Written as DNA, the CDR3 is TGTGCCAGCAGTCGAAGCGGGGGGGCTTATACGCAGTATTTT. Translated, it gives CASSRSGGAYTQYF. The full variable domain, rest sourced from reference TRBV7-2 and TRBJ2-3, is GAGVSQSPSNKVTEKGKDVELRCDPISGHTALYWYRQSLGQGLEFLIYFQGNSAPDKSGLPSDRFSAERTGGSVSTLTIQRTQQEDSAVYLCASSRSGGAYTQYFGPGTRLTVL.

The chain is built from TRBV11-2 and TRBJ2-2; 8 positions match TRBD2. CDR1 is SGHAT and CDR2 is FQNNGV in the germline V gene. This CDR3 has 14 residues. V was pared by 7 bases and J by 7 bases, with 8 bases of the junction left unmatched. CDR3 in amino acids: CASTLRLASGELFF. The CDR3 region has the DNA TGTGCCAGCACCCTTCGACTAGCGAGCGGGGAGCTGTTTTTT.

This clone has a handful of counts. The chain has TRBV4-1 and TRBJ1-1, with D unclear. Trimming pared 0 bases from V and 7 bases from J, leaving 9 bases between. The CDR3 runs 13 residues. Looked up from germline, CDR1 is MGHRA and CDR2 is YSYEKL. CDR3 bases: TGCGCCAGCAGCCAAGATCGCCGGTTTGAAGCTTTCTTT. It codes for CASSQDRRFEAFF.